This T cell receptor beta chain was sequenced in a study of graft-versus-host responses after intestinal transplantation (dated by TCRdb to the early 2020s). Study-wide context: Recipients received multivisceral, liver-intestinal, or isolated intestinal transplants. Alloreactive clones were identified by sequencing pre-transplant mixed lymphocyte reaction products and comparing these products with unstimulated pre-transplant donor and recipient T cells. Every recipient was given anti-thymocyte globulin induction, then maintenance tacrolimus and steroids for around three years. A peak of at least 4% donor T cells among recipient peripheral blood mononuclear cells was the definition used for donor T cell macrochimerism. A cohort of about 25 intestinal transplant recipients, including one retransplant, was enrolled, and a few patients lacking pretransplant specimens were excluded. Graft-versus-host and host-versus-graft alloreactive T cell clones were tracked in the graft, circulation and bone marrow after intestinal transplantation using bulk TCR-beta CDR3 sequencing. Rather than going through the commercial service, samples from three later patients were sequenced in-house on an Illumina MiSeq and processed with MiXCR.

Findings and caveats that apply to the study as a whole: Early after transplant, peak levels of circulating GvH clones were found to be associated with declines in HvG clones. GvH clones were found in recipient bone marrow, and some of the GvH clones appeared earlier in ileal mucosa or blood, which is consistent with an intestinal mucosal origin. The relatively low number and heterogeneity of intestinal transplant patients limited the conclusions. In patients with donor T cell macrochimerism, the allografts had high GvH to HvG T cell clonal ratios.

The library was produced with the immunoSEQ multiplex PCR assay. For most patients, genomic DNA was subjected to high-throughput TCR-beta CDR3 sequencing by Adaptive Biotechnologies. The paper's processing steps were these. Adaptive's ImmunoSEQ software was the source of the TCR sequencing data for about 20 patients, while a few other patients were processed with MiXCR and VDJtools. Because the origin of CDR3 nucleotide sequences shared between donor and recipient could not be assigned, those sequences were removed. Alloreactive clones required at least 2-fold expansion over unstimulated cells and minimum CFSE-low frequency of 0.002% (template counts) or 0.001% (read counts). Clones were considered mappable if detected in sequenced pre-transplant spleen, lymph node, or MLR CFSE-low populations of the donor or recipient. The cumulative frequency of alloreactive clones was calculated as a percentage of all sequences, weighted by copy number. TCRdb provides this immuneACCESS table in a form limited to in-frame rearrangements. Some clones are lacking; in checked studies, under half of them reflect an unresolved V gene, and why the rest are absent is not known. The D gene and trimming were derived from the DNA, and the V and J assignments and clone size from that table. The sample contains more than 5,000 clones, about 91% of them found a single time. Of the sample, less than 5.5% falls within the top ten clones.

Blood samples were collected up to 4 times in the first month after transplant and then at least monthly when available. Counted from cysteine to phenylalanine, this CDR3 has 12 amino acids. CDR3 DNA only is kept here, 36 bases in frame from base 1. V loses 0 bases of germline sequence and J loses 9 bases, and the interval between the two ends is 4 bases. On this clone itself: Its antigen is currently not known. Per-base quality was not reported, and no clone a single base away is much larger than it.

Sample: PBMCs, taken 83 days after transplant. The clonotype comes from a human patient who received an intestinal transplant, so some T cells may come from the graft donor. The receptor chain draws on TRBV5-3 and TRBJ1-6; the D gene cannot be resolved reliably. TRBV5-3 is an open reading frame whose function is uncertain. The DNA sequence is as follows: TGTGCCAGAAGCTTGGCAGCTTCACCCCTCCACTTT. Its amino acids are CARSLAASPLHF.